This T cell receptor beta chain comes out of a study of T cells in pancreatic ductal adenocarcinoma. Libraries were prepared by immunoSEQ multiplex PCR; TCRdb keeps only in-frame clonotypes and omits some of them. In the table there are 15,000 to 20,000 clones, around nine tenths of which are singletons. The V gene end was trimmed by 3 bases and the J gene end by 6 bases; junction bases not matched to a gene: 15. The CDR3 totals 17 residues. CDR1 MGHRA and CDR2 YSYEKL come from the germline V gene. Selected pancreatic ductal adenocarcinoma patients had undergone surgery without neoadjuvant therapy. The count of this clone is one.

Specimen: PBMCs. The chain carries TRBV4-1 and TRBJ1-2, with 8 bases aligning to TRBD1. The sequence was obtained from a human donor with pancreatic ductal adenocarcinoma. The CDR3 bases are TGCGCCAGCAGCCAGGGGGCCCAGGGGGCCATTGGGGATGGCTACACCTTC. It specifies CASSQGAQGAIGDGYTF.